Described below is a single TCR beta chain sequence and its context. Other DNA sequences from this sample encode an identical CDR3 as well. With 1 base removed from V and 4 bases from J, the gap between germline ends came to 12 bases. Germline V gives CDR1 SGHNT, CDR2 YYREEE (reference sequence). This CDR3 has 14 amino acids. The record originates from a study of tumour-infiltrating T cells in Burkitt lymphoma. Overall study context: Patients covered every epidemiological subtype of Burkitt lymphoma.

Measured with immunoSEQ multiplex PCR; TCRdb has only the in-frame clones, and not every one. The sample has about 50,000 clones, roughly 30% seen once; the top ten hold around 2.9%. The receptor comes from a human donor with Burkitt lymphoma. The chain recombines TRBV5-4 with TRBJ2-7, with a possible D match to TRBD2 (7 bases). Sequenced: tumor tissue. CDR3 nucleotide sequence: TGTGCCAGCAGCTTGCGGGGGGCTACATACGAGCAGTACTTC. Its protein is CASSLRGATYEQYF. The variable domain in full, with the rest retrieved from reference TRBV5-4 and TRBJ2-7, is ETGVTQSPTHLIKTRGQQVTLRCSSQSGHNTVSWYQQALGQGPQFIFQYYREEENGRGNFPPRFSGLQFPNYSSELNVNALELDDSALYLCASSLRGATYEQYFGPGTRLTVT.